This T cell receptor beta chain appears in the sequencing data of a study of cytomegalovirus exposure and HLA in healthy donors. Study-level background: An earlier analysis found fewer than 140 million unique TCR beta sequences from approximately 200 million T cells.

General study results and limits: Serostatus for CMV was the only available immune exposure information.

Turning to this clone: Antigen specificity is unknown.

The study ran its PCR with 60 Vbeta and 13 Jbeta primers. The assay was immunoSEQ multiplex PCR, and TCRdb's table has in-frame clones only and misses some. Of roughly 250,000 clones in the sample, 80% to 90% are singletons; the top ten hold approximately 2%. V was trimmed by 6 bases and J by 2 bases, leaving 12 bases between them. The CDR3 has 14 residues. Germline CDR1 ENHRY, CDR2 SYGVKD. The sequencing sample was made of PBMCs. This receptor was taken from a woman in her thirties or forties in good health and CMV-seropositive. The chain links TRBV10-3 to TRBJ2-3; weak D call: TRBD2 (6 bases). The CDR3 DNA sequence: TGTGCCATCAGCCGGGACTCTTCCACAGATACGCAGTATTTT. Its translation is CAISRDSSTDTQYF.